Listed below are T cell receptor beta chains from one sample, sequenced in a study of cytomegalovirus exposure and HLA in healthy donors. Some clones are missing from TCRdb's copy, which holds only in-frame ones; the method was immunoSEQ multiplex PCR. The sample consists of about 55,000 clones, 75% to 80% of them appearing once. The specimen was PBMCs. The receptors originated from a female donor in good health and CMV-seronegative. CDR3s include the opening cysteine and the closing phenylalanine or tryptophan. D genes are given only for firm matches. Not all rows give a size; the values are once, few, many and, for expanded clones, a class.

j_gene: TRBJ1-1
abundance: NA
v_gene: TRBV5-1
d_gene: NA
CDR3nt: TGCGCCAGCAGCCCAGAGGGGGGGCGGACTGAAGCTTTCTTT
CDR3aa: CASSPEGGRTEAFF

j_gene: TRBJ2-7
abundance: NA
v_gene: TRBV4-2
d_gene: TRBD1
CDR3nt: TGTGCCAGCAGCCCCTTCCTGGGCGGGACAGGTCAAGGCTACGAGCAGTACTTC
CDR3aa: CASSPFLGGTGQGYEQYF

j_gene: TRBJ1-3
abundance: once
v_gene: TRBV5-1
d_gene: TRBD1
CDR3nt: TGCGCCAGCAGCCGGGACAGGGTCGATTCGGGAAACACCATATATTTT
CDR3aa: CASSRDRVDSGNTIYF

j_gene: TRBJ2-1
abundance: NA
v_gene: TRBV13
d_gene: TRBD2
CDR3nt: TGTGCCAGCAGCTTCGAGGGACTAGCGGGGGGCCCAGGCTCCTACAATGAGCAGTTCTTC
CDR3aa: CASSFEGLAGGPGSYNEQFF

j_gene: TRBJ2-2
abundance: NA
v_gene: TRBV4-3
d_gene: TRBD2
CDR3nt: TGCGCCAGCAGCCAAGATTTCCTAGCGGGGGCCGTCGGGGAGCTGTTTTTT
CDR3aa: CASSQDFLAGAVGELFF

j_gene: TRBJ1-2
abundance: NA
v_gene: TRBV7-2
d_gene: TRBD1
CDR3nt: TGTGCCAGCAGCTTAGACGGGACAGGCATCCAGGGCGACTATGGCTACACCTTC
CDR3aa: CASSLDGTGIQGDYGYTF

j_gene: TRBJ2-7
abundance: NA
v_gene: TRBV19
d_gene: NA
CDR3nt: TGTGCCAGTAGTATAGTAGGAGGGTACGAGCAGTACTTC
CDR3aa: CASSIVGGYEQYF

j_gene: TRBJ1-1
abundance: NA
v_gene: TRBV6-5
d_gene: TRBD1
CDR3nt: TGTGCCAGCAGTGACAGGGTCCCTAGGAATGAAGCTTTCTTT
CDR3aa: CASSDRVPRNEAFF

j_gene: TRBJ2-3
abundance: NA
v_gene: TRBV4-2
d_gene: TRBD2
CDR3nt: TGTGCCAGCAGCCCGCGGGGGGGCCAGCGAGATACGCAGTATTTT
CDR3aa: CASSPRGGQRDTQYF

j_gene: TRBJ2-7
abundance: NA
v_gene: TRBV7-3
d_gene: NA
CDR3nt: TGTGCCAGCAGCTTAGACAGAACCTACGAGCAGTACTTC
CDR3aa: CASSLDRTYEQYF

j_gene: TRBJ1-1
abundance: NA
v_gene: TRBV5-1
d_gene: NA
CDR3nt: TGCGCCAGCAGCCCCTCGGGGGTCACTGAAGCTTTCTTT
CDR3aa: CASSPSGVTEAFF

j_gene: TRBJ2-2
abundance: NA
v_gene: TRBV2
d_gene: TRBD1
CDR3nt: TGTGCCAGCAGAGACAGGGTGAACACCGGGGAGCTGTTTTTT
CDR3aa: CASRDRVNTGELFF

j_gene: TRBJ2-2
abundance: few
v_gene: TRBV27
d_gene: NA
CDR3nt: TGTGCCAGCAGTTTCAGGTCACGTAACGGGGAGCTGTTTTTT
CDR3aa: CASSFRSRNGELFF

j_gene: TRBJ2-7
abundance: NA
v_gene: TRBV4-1
d_gene: NA
CDR3nt: TGCGCCAGCAGCCAAGCCCGGGGAGGATACGAGCAGTACTTC
CDR3aa: CASSQARGGYEQYF

j_gene: TRBJ1-1
abundance: NA
v_gene: TRBV6-1
d_gene: NA
CDR3nt: TGTGCCAGCAGTCCGGGACACCGGAACACTGAAGCTTTCTTT
CDR3aa: CASSPGHRNTEAFF

j_gene: TRBJ1-2
abundance: NA
v_gene: TRBV21-1
d_gene: NA
CDR3nt: TGTGCCAGCAGCAAACCCTCTTCCGGCTACACCTTC
CDR3aa: CASSKPSSGYTF

j_gene: TRBJ1-3
abundance: once
v_gene: TRBV7-2
d_gene: NA
CDR3nt: TGTGCCAGCAGCCTCATACAGGGAGACACCATATATTTT
CDR3aa: CASSLIQGDTIYF

j_gene: TRBJ1-4
abundance: NA
v_gene: TRBV7-9
d_gene: TRBD1
CDR3nt: TGTGCCAGCAGTCGACAGGGTATTGAAAAACTGTTTTTT
CDR3aa: CASSRQGIEKLFF

j_gene: TRBJ2-2
abundance: NA
v_gene: TRBV7-6
d_gene: TRBD1
CDR3nt: TGTGCCAGCAGCTGGGGACAGATGGGCGGGGAGCTGTTTTTT
CDR3aa: CASSWGQMGGELFF

j_gene: TRBJ2-1
abundance: NA
v_gene: TRBV18
d_gene: TRBD2
CDR3nt: TGTGCCAGCTCCTGGACTAGCGGGGCATATAATGAGCAGTTCTTC
CDR3aa: CASSWTSGAYNEQFF

j_gene: TRBJ1-1
abundance: NA
v_gene: TRBV2
d_gene: NA
CDR3nt: TGTGCCAGCACGGGAAGCCTTATGAACACTGAAGCTTTCTTT
CDR3aa: CASTGSLMNTEAFF

j_gene: TRBJ2-1
abundance: NA
v_gene: TRBV4-1
d_gene: TRBD2
CDR3nt: TGCGCCAGCAGCCTCCCCAGCGGGGGGGCTTCGTACAATGAGCAGTTCTTC
CDR3aa: CASSLPSGGASYNEQFF

j_gene: TRBJ1-3
abundance: NA
v_gene: TRBV9
d_gene: NA
CDR3nt: TGTGCCAGCAGCCTGGGGCCAGGGGACTCTGGAAACACCATATATTTT
CDR3aa: CASSLGPGDSGNTIYF

j_gene: TRBJ1-6
abundance: few
v_gene: TRBV6-6
d_gene: TRBD1
CDR3nt: TGTGCCAGCCTCAGGGGGACAGGGGATAATTCACCCCTCCACTTT
CDR3aa: CASLRGTGDNSPLHF

j_gene: TRBJ2-7
abundance: NA
v_gene: TRBV28
d_gene: NA
CDR3nt: TGTGCCAGCAGCCTAGGTGGGGGACAAACCTACGAGCAGTACTTC
CDR3aa: CASSLGGGQTYEQYF

j_gene: TRBJ1-5
abundance: NA
v_gene: TRBV19
d_gene: TRBD1
CDR3nt: TGTGCCACCGCCAGAGAGGACAGGCGGGATCAGCCCCAGCATTTT
CDR3aa: CATAREDRRDQPQHF

j_gene: TRBJ1-5
abundance: NA
v_gene: TRBV15
d_gene: TRBD1
CDR3nt: TGTGCCACCAGCGTAAAACAGGGGGCGAGGCCCCAGCATTTT
CDR3aa: CATSVKQGARPQHF

j_gene: TRBJ2-2
abundance: NA
v_gene: TRBV29-1
d_gene: NA
CDR3nt: TGCAGCGTCCAAAAACATGAGGCCGGGGAGCTGTTTTTT
CDR3aa: CSVQKHEAGELFF

j_gene: TRBJ2-3
abundance: NA
v_gene: TRBV15
d_gene: TRBD1
CDR3nt: TGTGCCACCAGCAGATACAGGGGATTGGGAGTCGGAGATACGCAGTATTTT
CDR3aa: CATSRYRGLGVGDTQYF

j_gene: TRBJ2-3
abundance: NA
v_gene: TRBV27
d_gene: TRBD2
CDR3nt: TGTGCCAGCACTAGACTAGCGGGGGGGGTGCAGGGATCAGATACGCAGTATTTT
CDR3aa: CASTRLAGGVQGSDTQYF

j_gene: TRBJ1-5
abundance: NA
v_gene: TRBV15
d_gene: NA
CDR3nt: TGTGCCACCAGCAGAGTGGGCAGCAATCAGCCCCAGCATTTT
CDR3aa: CATSRVGSNQPQHF

j_gene: TRBJ1-1
abundance: NA
v_gene: TRBV6-1
d_gene: NA
CDR3nt: TGTGCCAGCAGTGGGAGGACGATGAACACTGAAGCTTTCTTT
CDR3aa: CASSGRTMNTEAFF

j_gene: TRBJ2-3
abundance: NA
v_gene: TRBV11-1
d_gene: TRBD2
CDR3nt: TGTGCCAGCAGCCCCCGCCGGGGGGGGAGCACAGATACGCAGTATTTT
CDR3aa: CASSPRRGGSTDTQYF

j_gene: TRBJ2-2
abundance: NA
v_gene: TRBV18
d_gene: NA
CDR3nt: TGTGCCAGCTCACCACCGTCGGGTCCTGGGACCGGGGAGCTGTTTTTT
CDR3aa: CASSPPSGPGTGELFF

j_gene: TRBJ2-7
abundance: NA
v_gene: TRBV5-1
d_gene: NA
CDR3nt: TGCGCCAACAAGCGGGCCGAGCAGTACTTC
CDR3aa: CANKRAEQYF

j_gene: TRBJ1-4
abundance: NA
v_gene: TRBV2
d_gene: TRBD1
CDR3nt: TGTGCCAGCAGCAACAGGGGGCAGGGGGAAAAACTGTTTTTT
CDR3aa: CASSNRGQGEKLFF

j_gene: TRBJ2-2
abundance: NA
v_gene: TRBV7-3
d_gene: NA
CDR3nt: TGTGCCAGCAGCCCCCAAACGAGAGGGGCGGGGACCGGGGAGCTGTTTTTT
CDR3aa: CASSPQTRGAGTGELFF

j_gene: TRBJ1-2
abundance: NA
v_gene: TRBV25-1
d_gene: TRBD1
CDR3nt: TGTGCCAGCAGAGAGGACAGGAACTATGGCTACACCTTC
CDR3aa: CASREDRNYGYTF

j_gene: TRBJ2-3
abundance: NA
v_gene: TRBV11-2
d_gene: NA
CDR3nt: TGTGCCAGCGGCGATGGACTGGAAGATACGCAGTATTTT
CDR3aa: CASGDGLEDTQYF

j_gene: TRBJ1-3
abundance: NA
v_gene: TRBV21-1
d_gene: NA
CDR3nt: TGTGCCAGCAGCAAAGAACGCAGGAACCTCTCTGGAAACACCATATATTTT
CDR3aa: CASSKERRNLSGNTIYF

j_gene: TRBJ2-7
abundance: NA
v_gene: TRBV7-2
d_gene: TRBD1
CDR3nt: TGTGCCAGCAGCTTTGGGACAGCCGCCTCCTACGAGCAGTACTTC
CDR3aa: CASSFGTAASYEQYF

j_gene: TRBJ2-1
abundance: NA
v_gene: TRBV14
d_gene: NA
CDR3nt: TGTGCCAGCAGCCAAGAACAGTTGGGCTACAATGAGCAGTTCTTC
CDR3aa: CASSQEQLGYNEQFF

j_gene: TRBJ1-2
abundance: NA
v_gene: TRBV5-6
d_gene: TRBD1
CDR3nt: TGTGCCAGCAGCTTCGGGACAGCCGTACAGTATGGCTACACCTTC
CDR3aa: CASSFGTAVQYGYTF

j_gene: TRBJ2-3
abundance: few
v_gene: TRBV4-2
d_gene: TRBD2
CDR3nt: TGTGCCAGCAGCCGAGAATGGACTAGCGGCGCAGATACGCAGTATTTT
CDR3aa: CASSREWTSGADTQYF

j_gene: TRBJ2-7
abundance: NA
v_gene: TRBV10-3
d_gene: TRBD1
CDR3nt: TGTGCCATCAGTGAGGGACAGGGTGGCGAGCAGTACTTC
CDR3aa: CAISEGQGGEQYF

j_gene: TRBJ2-5
abundance: few
v_gene: TRBV29-1
d_gene: NA
CDR3nt: TGCAGCGTGGCGCCTGGGCAGGCCGCAAGTGAGCAGTACTTC
CDR3aa: CSVAPGQAASEQYF

j_gene: TRBJ1-4
abundance: NA
v_gene: TRBV7-9
d_gene: NA
CDR3nt: TGTGCCAGCAGCTCATGGACACGCGGGGCAACTAATGAAAAACTGTTTTTT
CDR3aa: CASSSWTRGATNEKLFF

j_gene: TRBJ2-1
abundance: few
v_gene: TRBV7-7
d_gene: NA
CDR3nt: TGTGCTAGCAGCCCCCTTAGTAGGGGAAACAATGAGCAGTTCTTC
CDR3aa: CASSPLSRGNNEQFF

j_gene: TRBJ1-5
abundance: NA
v_gene: TRBV15
d_gene: NA
CDR3nt: TGTGCCACCTCCAACAGGGCTAGCCAGCAGCCCCAGCATTTT
CDR3aa: CATSNRASQQPQHF

j_gene: TRBJ1-1
abundance: once
v_gene: TRBV7-8
d_gene: TRBD1
CDR3nt: TGTGCCAGCAGCCCGGGACAGTTCTCTGAAGCTTTCTTT
CDR3aa: CASSPGQFSEAFF

j_gene: TRBJ1-4
abundance: NA
v_gene: TRBV5-8
d_gene: NA
CDR3nt: TGTGCCAGCAGCCGCGGGGGGGCGAGTGAAAAACTGTTTTTT
CDR3aa: CASSRGGASEKLFF

j_gene: TRBJ2-5
abundance: NA
v_gene: TRBV7-2
d_gene: TRBD2
CDR3nt: TGTGCCAGCAGCTTCGCGACTAGCGGGAGTGAGACCCAGTACTTC
CDR3aa: CASSFATSGSETQYF

j_gene: TRBJ1-1
abundance: once
v_gene: TRBV4-1
d_gene: NA
CDR3nt: TGCGCCAGCAGCCCGGTGGGCAGAAAGGTAGACACTGAAGCTTTCTTT
CDR3aa: CASSPVGRKVDTEAFF

j_gene: TRBJ2-2
abundance: NA
v_gene: TRBV5-1
d_gene: NA
CDR3nt: TGCGCCAGCAGAACAGGAGCCACGAACACCGGGGAGCTGTTTTTT
CDR3aa: CASRTGATNTGELFF

j_gene: TRBJ1-1
abundance: few
v_gene: TRBV2
d_gene: TRBD1
CDR3nt: TGTGCCGGCCGGACAGGTGGGGGGTGGGGTGAAGCTTTCTTT
CDR3aa: CAGRTGGGWGEAFF

j_gene: TRBJ1-2
abundance: NA
v_gene: TRBV19
d_gene: NA
CDR3nt: TGTGCCAGTAGTTCCACCTTAGGGGAAAGGGGTTATGGCTACACCTTC
CDR3aa: CASSSTLGERGYGYTF

j_gene: TRBJ2-2
abundance: NA
v_gene: TRBV19
d_gene: TRBD1
CDR3nt: TGTGCCAGTACTCCCGGCAGGGGGCGCACCGGGGAGCTGTTTTTT
CDR3aa: CASTPGRGRTGELFF